These 25 T cell receptor beta chains were all obtained from the same sample, sequenced in a study of T cell responses to AZD1222 COVID-19 vaccine. Some clones are missing from TCRdb's copy, which holds only in-frame ones; the method was immunoSEQ multiplex PCR. Seen here are about 140,000 clones, roughly 92% observed once, and the top ten hold approximately 4.8%. The sample was peripheral blood, taken on day 0 of AZD1222 vaccination. The receptors come from an adult in good health.

CDR3 residues: CASYTTGESYEQYF. The CDR3 DNA sequence: TGTGCCAGCTATACAACGGGAGAATCCTACGAGCAGTACTTC. This rearrangement joins TRBV6-8 to TRBJ2-7; the D gene is possibly TRBD2 (6 bases). CDR3 size: 14 residues. Looked up from germline, CDR1 is MNHGY and CDR2 is SAAAGT. V was trimmed by 8 bases and J by 1 base, leaving 15 bases between them.

This clone has a single count. DNA of the CDR3: TGTGCCAGCAGCCAAGGACCAGGGTCCTACGAGCAGTACTTC. It encodes CASSQGPGSYEQYF. The chain uses TRBV14 and TRBJ2-7, with D perhaps matching TRBD1 (5 bases). The CDR3 is made up of 14 amino acids. Germline-derived CDR1 and CDR2 are SGHDN and FVKESK. V was trimmed by 1 base and J by 1 base, leaving 8 bases between them.

V and J are TRBV24-1 and TRBJ2-2, with 7 bases that match TRBD1. The V segment lost 3 bases and the J segment 1 base; nucleotides outside the gene matches: 16. The CDR3 has 20 residues. CDR1 is KGHDR and CDR2 is SFDVKD in the germline V gene. Written as DNA, the CDR3 is TGTGCCACCAGTGATCGCCGGCTTTTCGTACGGACAGGGAACACCGGGGAGCTGTTTTTT. Its protein product is CATSDRRLFVRTGNTGELFF.

This chain joins TRBV5-6 and TRBJ2-7; 9 bases are a match to TRBD1. In germline, CDR1 is SGHDT, CDR2 YYEEEE. The CDR3 extends over 16 amino acids. Trimming cost V 2 bases and J 3 bases; bases outside gene matches: 9. CDR3 loop: CASSFATGGLFYEQYF. The CDR3 nucleotides are TGTGCCAGCAGCTTTGCAACAGGGGGCTTGTTCTACGAGCAGTACTTC.

This chain joins TRBV19 and TRBJ1-5; 7 bases map to TRBD1. The CDR3 is 17 amino acids. Losses at the gene ends were 4 bases for V and 0 bases for J; bases not matched to a gene: 9. Per the germline V gene, CDR1 is LNHDA and CDR2 is SQIVND (reference sequence). The CDR3 nucleotides are TGTGCCAGTAGTAAACTTACTGGACAGGTTAGCAATCAGCCCCAGCATTTT. As protein: CASSKLTGQVSNQPQHF.

The chain uses TRBV19 and TRBJ1-3; D is possibly TRBD1 (5 bases). Germline CDR1 LNHDA, CDR2 SQIVND (reference sequence). The V end was cut by 5 bases, the J end by 0 bases, with 11 bases between. This CDR3 is 15 amino acids long. As DNA, the CDR3 is TGTGCCAGTAGTCCCGGGGCCTTCTCTGGAAACACCATATATTTT. It translates to CASSPGAFSGNTIYF.

This chain links TRBV5-4 with TRBJ2-7; 8 nucleotides align to TRBD1. V was clipped by 4 bases and J by 1 base; unmatched bases: 13. This CDR3 is built from 17 residues. Germline loops: CDR1 SGHNT, CDR2 YYREEE (reference sequence). In DNA form, the CDR3 reads TGTGCCAGCAGCCAAAGGCTCCAGGGGGCCCAATCCTACGAGCAGTACTTC. This gives the protein CASSQRLQGAQSYEQYF.

V is TRBV6-1 and J is TRBJ2-7; D may be TRBD1 (6 bases). Trimming took 4 bases from V and 2 from J, leaving 15 bases between them. Germline V gene sequence: CDR1 MNHNS, CDR2 SASEGT. The CDR3 runs to 15 residues. Written as DNA, the CDR3 is TGTGCCAGCAGTGGAGCGGACAGTCGGACCTACGAGCAGTACTTC. Translating gives CASSGADSRTYEQYF.

The chain recombines TRBV23-1 with TRBJ1-6; the match to TRBD1 covers 9 bases. TRBV23-1 is an open reading frame, and its role is uncertain. The CDR3 totals 18 residues. V lost 2 bases to trimming and J lost 0 bases; unmatched junction nucleotides: 5. CDR3 nucleotides: TGCGCCAGCAGTCAAGGGACAGGGTCGAGCTCCTATAATTCACCCCTCCACTTT. Translating it yields CASSQGTGSSSYNSPLHF.

The CDR3 nucleotides read TGCGCCAGCAGCTTGGGTGGTAGCGGGAACACAGATACGCAGTATTTT. Encoded protein: CASSLGGSGNTDTQYF. This chain connects TRBV5-1 to TRBJ2-3; TRBD2 matches at 8 bases. V dropped 0 bases and J dropped 2; count of bases not matched to a gene: 5. From germline, CDR1 is SGHRS and CDR2 YFSETQ. The CDR3 covers 16 residues.

The genes are TRBV7-9 and TRBJ2-2; a possible D gene is TRBD2 (5 bases). Per germline, CDR1 SEHNR and CDR2 FQNEAQ (reference sequence). The CDR3 is 15 residues long. With 7 bases removed from V and 3 bases from J, the gap between germline ends came to 15 bases. The CDR3 protein is CASTRPLGDTGELFF. CDR3 bases: TGTGCCAGCACCCGACCTCTGGGAGACACCGGGGAGCTGTTTTTT.

This chain joins TRBV7-2 and TRBJ1-3; D is uncertain. Germline loops: CDR1 SGHTA, CDR2 FQGNSA. The V end lost 0 bases, the J end lost 0 bases, and 9 bases lay between the germline ends. The CDR3 runs 16 residues. The DNA of the CDR3 is TGTGCCAGCAGCTTAGCGCTTAGGAACTCTGGAAACACCATATATTTT. Protein: CASSLALRNSGNTIYF.

The chain couples TRBV7-8 to TRBJ1-5, with 8 positions matching TRBD1. Trimming cost V 1 base and J 6 bases; bases outside gene matches: 8. Germline V gene sequence: CDR1 SGHVS, CDR2 FQNEAQ. The CDR3 is 16 residues long. CDR3 loop: CASSLGSRGLGQPQHF. In nucleotides, the CDR3 is TGTGCCAGCAGCTTAGGGTCCAGGGGGCTCGGTCAGCCCCAGCATTTT.

V is TRBV3-1 (or the pseudogene TRBV3-2) and J is TRBJ1-2; 9 bases map to TRBD1. This CDR3 is built from 15 residues. Germline V gene lookup returns CDR1 LGHDT and CDR2 YNNKEL (reference sequence). V was pared by 4 bases and J by 2 bases, with 5 bases of the junction left unmatched. CDR3 nucleotide sequence: TGTGCCAGCAGCCGTCAGGGACAGGGAAACTATGGCTACACCTTC. As protein: CASSRQGQGNYGYTF.

This CDR3 is CASSESQDANYGYTF. The DNA for the CDR3 is TGTGCCAGCAGTGAGTCCCAGGATGCTAACTATGGCTACACCTTC. The chain recombines TRBV2 with TRBJ1-2; no clear D. The V gene lost 3 bases and the J gene lost 0 bases, with 11 bases spanning the gap. Germline V gene sequence: CDR1 SNHLY, CDR2 FYNNEI. The CDR3 has 15 amino acids.

The chain combines TRBV6-6 with TRBJ2-7; possibly TRBD1 for D (5 bases). The CDR3 length is 14 residues. Germline V gives CDR1 MNHNY, CDR2 SVGAGI (reference sequence). The V and J ends lost 4 bases and 6 bases respectively, with 16 bases between them. CDR3 coding DNA: TGTGCCAGCAGTTCGCCCCAGGACACCAGCGAGCAGTACTTC. Its translation: CASSSPQDTSEQYF.

This chain connects TRBV4-2 to TRBJ1-4; D remains unclear. Per germline, CDR1 LGHNA and CDR2 YNFKEQ. This CDR3 comprises 16 residues. V was trimmed by 0 bases and J by 8 bases, leaving 16 bases between them. The CDR3 protein is CASSQEVPGLGEKLFF. DNA of the CDR3: TGTGCCAGCAGCCAAGAAGTTCCCGGGCTTGGGGAAAAACTGTTTTTT.

The V call is TRBV6-5, the J call TRBJ1-5; possible D gene TRBD1, 5 bases. The germline CDR1 and CDR2 sequences are MNHEY and SVGAGI. This CDR3 contains 11 residues. V was clipped by 6 bases and J by 5 bases, with 5 bases between them. The CDR3 reads CASSRDQPQHF. CDR3 DNA: TGTGCCAGCAGCAGGGATCAGCCCCAGCATTTT.

The CDR3 region is CASSSDLARNEKLFF. Here the CDR3 DNA reads TGTGCCAGCAGCTCCGACCTGGCGAGAAATGAAAAACTGTTTTTT. This chain uses TRBV11-2 with TRBJ1-4; D remains ambiguous. V was trimmed by 4 bases and J by 5 bases, leaving 14 bases between them. The V gene's germline CDR1 is SGHAT and CDR2 FQNNGV. This CDR3 spans 15 amino acids.

This chain joins TRBV7-2 and TRBJ2-3; D is ambiguous. V gave up 6 bases and J gave up 2 bases, with 12 bases separating them. This CDR3 contains 14 residues. Germline values: CDR1 SGHTA, CDR2 FQGNSA. The CDR3 DNA reads as TGTGCCAGCAGACCCGGCAGATCCACAGATACGCAGTATTTT. This translates into CASRPGRSTDTQYF.

The CDR3 sequence: CASSTGTENHEQYF. The CDR3 region has the DNA TGTGCCAGCAGTACCGGGACGGAAAATCACGAGCAGTACTTC. The rearrangement uses TRBV6-5 and TRBJ2-7, with D perhaps given as TRBD1 or TRBD2 (5 bases each). The CDR3 spans 14 residues. The germline CDR1 and CDR2 sequences are MNHEY and SVGAGI. The ends were cut back, 5 bases at V and 5 bases at J, with 16 bases in the middle.

The rearrangement links TRBV7-9 to TRBJ2-1, with 14 bases fitting TRBD2. The V segment lost 3 bases and the J segment 8 bases; nucleotides outside the gene matches: 6. CDR1 is SEHNR, CDR2 FQNEAQ, per germline (reference sequence). This CDR3 is built from 16 residues. The CDR3 protein is CASSLTSGRVGDEQFF. The CDR3 region has the DNA TGTGCCAGCAGCTTGACTAGCGGGAGGGTAGGGGATGAGCAGTTCTTC.

The chain combines TRBV20-1 with TRBJ2-1; D is ambiguous. This CDR3 spans 15 amino acids. CDR1 DFQATT and CDR2 SNEGSKA come from the germline V gene (reference sequence). The germline V and J ends were trimmed by 3 bases and 0 bases, with 12 bases remaining between them. The CDR3 region has the DNA TGCAGTGCTAGTGGAGCGCAAAGCTCCTACAATGAGCAGTTCTTC. Its protein product is CSASGAQSSYNEQFF.

The V gene is TRBV6-5, the J gene TRBJ1-6, with TRBD1 matching over 9 bases. Germline CDR1 is MNHEY and CDR2 is SVGAGI. The CDR3 sequence is 15 residues long. V lost 5 bases to trimming and J lost 5 bases; unmatched junction nucleotides: 4. The CDR3 reads CASSPRTGDNSPLHF. The CDR3 DNA is TGTGCCAGCAGTCCCCGGACAGGGGATAATTCACCCCTCCACTTT.

This rearrangement joins TRBV11-1 to TRBJ2-3; no definite D call. The CDR3 contains 13 residues. V shed 3 bases and J shed 7 bases, with 11 bases lying between them. CDR1 is SGHAT, CDR2 FQDESV, per germline (reference sequence). In DNA, the CDR3 is TGTGCCAGCAGCTTCGGCTCATTCTATACGCAGTATTTT. Amino acid sequence: CASSFGSFYTQYF. The whole variable domain, remainder taken from reference TRBV11-1 and TRBJ2-3, is EAEVAQSPRYKITEKSQAVAFWCDPISGHATLYWYRQILGQGPELLVQFQDESVVDDSQLPKDRFSAERLKGVDSTLKIQPAELGDSAMYLCASSFGSFYTQYFGPGTRLTVL.